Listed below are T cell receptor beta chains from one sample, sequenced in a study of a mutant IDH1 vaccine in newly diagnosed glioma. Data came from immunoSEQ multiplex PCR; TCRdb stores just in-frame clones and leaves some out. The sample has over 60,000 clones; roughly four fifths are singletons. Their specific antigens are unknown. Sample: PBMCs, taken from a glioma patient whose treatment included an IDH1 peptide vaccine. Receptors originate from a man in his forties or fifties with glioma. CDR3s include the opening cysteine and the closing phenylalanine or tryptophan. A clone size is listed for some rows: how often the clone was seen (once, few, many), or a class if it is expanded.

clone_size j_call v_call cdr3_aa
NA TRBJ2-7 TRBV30 CAWSVRENHEQYF
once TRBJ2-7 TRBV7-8 CASSLAISAYEQYF
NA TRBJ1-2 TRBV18 CASSPTTGIYGYTF
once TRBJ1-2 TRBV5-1 CASSRTGLGYTF
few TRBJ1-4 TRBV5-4 CASSPVEGATNEKLFF
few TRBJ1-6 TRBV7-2 CASSSGQGESSSPLHF
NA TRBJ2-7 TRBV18 CASSSRPSDYEQYF
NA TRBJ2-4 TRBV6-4 CASSDSTSGGNIQYF
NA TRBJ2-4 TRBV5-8 CASARWEAKNIQYF
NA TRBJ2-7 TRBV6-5 CASSYTTLKAEQYF
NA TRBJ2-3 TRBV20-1 CSAPWAYTQYF
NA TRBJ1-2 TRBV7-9 CASSSGQGVNYGYTF
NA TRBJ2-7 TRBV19 CASSAQGRKAYEQYF
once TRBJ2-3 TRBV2 CASTMTGSTDTQYF
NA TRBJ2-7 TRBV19 CASSTGTSGGPYEQYF
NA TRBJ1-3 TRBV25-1 CASSPRGGPAGNTIYF
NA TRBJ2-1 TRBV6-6 CASSYWTDRVPNEQFF
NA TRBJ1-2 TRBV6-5 CASSYTTGTRNYGYTF
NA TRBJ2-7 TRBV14 CASSPPGSIASYEQYF
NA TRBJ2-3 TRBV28 CASRDQGSTDTQYF
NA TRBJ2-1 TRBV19 CADARDRADNEQFF
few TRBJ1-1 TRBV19 CASSISANTEAFF
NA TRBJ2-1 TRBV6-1 CASSPHRRNEQFF